These 4 T cell receptor beta chains were all obtained from the same sample, sequenced in a study of cytomegalovirus exposure and HLA in healthy donors. The PCR made use of 60 Vbeta and 13 Jbeta primers. Some clones are missing from TCRdb's copy, which holds only in-frame ones; the method was immunoSEQ multiplex PCR. The table records about 140,000 clones, 60% to 80% of them present only once. Specimen: PBMCs. These receptors all come from a man in his forties or fifties in good health and CMV-seronegative.

With respect to this clone: In the same sample, other DNA sequences code for this CDR3. This chain's CDR3 is CASSVASGGAGDTQYF. DNA of the CDR3: TGTGCCAGCAGCGTAGCCAGCGGGGGGGCCGGAGATACGCAGTATTTT. This chain links TRBV9 with TRBJ2-3; the match to TRBD2 covers 10 bases. The V and J ends lost 0 bases and 5 bases, in that order; junction bases with no gene match: 6. CDR1 and CDR2 from the germline V gene are SGDLS and YYNGEE. The CDR3 spans 16 residues.

This clone occurred once. The chain combines TRBV10-3 with TRBJ2-5; 9 nucleotides match TRBD1. The J call may be in error: the DNA end matches TRBJ2-7 better. CDR1 is ENHRY and CDR2 is SYGVKD in the germline V gene. The CDR3 covers 15 residues. CDR3 in amino acids: CAIKRAGQGTYEQYF. The DNA of the CDR3 is TGTGCCATCAAACGGGCGGGACAGGGTACCTACGAGCAGTACTTC.

CDR3: CASRNAGFSGNTIYF. The DNA for the CDR3 is TGTGCCAGCAGGAACGCGGGCTTCTCTGGAAACACCATATATTTT. The chain employs TRBV28 and TRBJ1-3; D gene unclear. There are 15 residues in the CDR3. V was trimmed by 6 bases and J by 0 bases, leaving 12 bases between them. The germline gives CDR1 MDHEN, CDR2 SYDVKM. Complete variable domain (other parts from reference TRBV28 and TRBJ1-3): DVKVTQSSRYLVKRTGEKVFLECVQDMDHENMFWYRQDPGLGLRLIYFSYDVKMKEKGDIPEGYSVSREKKERFSLILESASTNQTSMYLCASRNAGFSGNTIYFGEGSWLTVV.

This sequence joins TRBV5-1 and TRBJ2-1; 9 bases agree with TRBD2. This CDR3 has 15 residues. Germline V gene sequence: CDR1 SGHRS, CDR2 YFSETQ. With 0 bases clipped from V and 5 bases from J, the junction kept 3 bases outside the gene matches. The CDR3 bases are TGCGCCAGCAGCTTGGGGGGACTAGCTAACAATGAGCAGTTCTTC. Translating gives CASSLGGLANNEQFF.